This T cell receptor beta chain appears in the sequencing data of a study of blood T cells in healthy people across ages (dated by TCRdb to between 2014 and 2017). Background on the whole study: Template switching captured roughly one uniquely barcoded TCR beta cDNA molecule per two T cells in model experiments. Donors were grouped into four age groups: young (average 16 years), middle-aged (less than 40), aged (around 66) and long-lived (around 80). To avoid experimental bias, donors of different ages were randomly spread across the sequencing lanes. Using the same blood draw, the study looked at two additional independent replicas of 1 million unique cDNA reads for two donors, one aged 18 to 29 and the other aged 80 or older. Age-related changes in TCR beta repertoire diversity were measured in the study by deep sequencing normalized with unique cDNA molecular identifiers.

From the germline V gene (reference sequence), CDR1 is DFQATT and CDR2 is SNEGSKA. Relative to germline, V is missing 2 bases and J is missing 8 bases, with 4 bases of the junction outside any gene match. The CDR3 runs 14 amino acids, cysteine and phenylalanine included. Only CDR3 DNA is held: 42 bases, read in frame from base 1. Points on this clonotype: Its antigen has not been determined. Base qualities were left out, and no much larger clone turns up one base away.

Libraries came from 5' RACE. The sample was run on an Illumina HiSeq 2500. A second roughly 6 to 11 cycle PCR used a sample-barcoded 5' primer and a J-beta primer mix. Each TCR beta cDNA molecule received a unique molecular identifier from a template-switch 5' adaptor carrying 12 random nucleotides. Each sample yielded at least 2.5 million CDR3-containing paired-end reads. First-strand cDNA was synthesized from all RNA with the Mint cDNA synthesis kit, primed by a TRBC-specific oligonucleotide. After uracil-DNA glycosylase treatment, a first 18-cycle PCR used universal primers M1SS and BC2_uni_R on all cDNA. Per the original workflow: For normalization, 1 million high-quality reads, each with a distinct molecular identifier, were randomly selected from each sample. Instead of being binned into consensus sequences, reads with shared molecular identifiers were discarded. MiTCR, with a Q25 quality threshold and the strictest error-elimination algorithm, was used for CDR3 identification, clonotype clustering and error correction. Lower-bound total TCR beta diversity was estimated with a nonparametric unseen species model using Euler transformation. TCRdb trimmed the raw reads at Q25, called clones with MiXCR and kept productive beta chains. Rows merge per CDR3 protein into single entries with the most common DNA and genes. Clone size and V and J calls follow TCRdb, not the original study. For this sample there are some 1.6 million distinct CDR3 sequences; 30% to 35% appear just once. The ten largest clones capture about 11% of the sample.

Donors were a few dozen systemically healthy Caucasian individuals from Russia aged roughly 6 to 100 years. About 10 milliliters of peripheral blood were drawn from each donor into EDTA-treated Vacutainer tubes. PBMCs were isolated by Ficoll-Paque density-gradient centrifugation, with at least 6 million obtained per sample. Total RNA was extracted from PBMCs with Trizol reagent, with at least 6 micrograms obtained per sample. The percentages of naive CD45RAhigh/CD27high T cells were determined by flow cytometry on a PBMC aliquot from every donor. General findings and caveats noted by the study authors: Estimates of total diversity based on one million sequenced T cells were considered lower bounds and underestimates. The long-lived group showed more naive CD4+ T cells, fewer expanded clones and increased TCR diversity than the aged group, suggesting age selection. Conclusive comparison of naive and antigen-experienced compartments was prevented by the profiling of bulk unsorted PBMCs. Observed TCR beta diversity correlated strongly with the percentage of naive T cells measured by flow cytometry. Because donor CMV infection status was unknown, age-related changes in expanded clonotypes were potentially confounded. As age increased, observed TCR beta diversity per million T cells dropped in a roughly linear way, and a significant reduction was already evident by age around 41.

This TCR derives from a woman aged 25 to 39 in good health. The V gene is TRBV20-1 and the J gene is TRBJ1-5, and 12 junction bases match TRBD1. Sequencing was performed on blood. The CDR3 in this case is CSARRGTGGEPQHF. The DNA sequence is given as TGCAGTGCTAGACGCGGGACAGGGGGCGAGCCCCAGCATTTT.